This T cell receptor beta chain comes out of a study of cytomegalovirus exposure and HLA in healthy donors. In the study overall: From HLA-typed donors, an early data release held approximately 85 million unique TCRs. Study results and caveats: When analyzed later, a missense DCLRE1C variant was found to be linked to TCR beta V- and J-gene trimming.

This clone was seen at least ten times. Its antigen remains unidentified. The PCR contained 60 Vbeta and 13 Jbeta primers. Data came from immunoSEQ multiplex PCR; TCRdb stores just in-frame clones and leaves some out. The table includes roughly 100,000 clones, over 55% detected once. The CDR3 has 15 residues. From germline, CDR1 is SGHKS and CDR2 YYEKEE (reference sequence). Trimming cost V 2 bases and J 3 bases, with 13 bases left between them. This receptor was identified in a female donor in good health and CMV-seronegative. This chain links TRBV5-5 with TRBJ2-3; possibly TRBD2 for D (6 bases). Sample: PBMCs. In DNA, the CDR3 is TGTGCCAGCAGCTTTCATACTAGCAGAACAGATACGCAGTATTTT. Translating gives CASSFHTSRTDTQYF.